Listed below are T cell receptor beta chains from one sample, sequenced in a study of cytomegalovirus exposure and HLA in healthy donors. Sequenced by immunoSEQ multiplex PCR; TCRdb stores in-frame clones only, minus some. Its table records 77,000 or so clones. The sample consisted of PBMCs. The receptors stem from a man aged 25 to 45 in good health and CMV-seronegative. CDR3s include the opening cysteine and the closing phenylalanine or tryptophan. A D gene is named only where the DNA matches it firmly.

CDR3 protein: CASSFRGRYGYTF; CDR3 DNA: TGTGCCAGCAGCTTCAGGGGGCGCTATGGCTACACCTTC; CDR3 length: 13; J gene: TRBJ1-2; V gene: TRBV7-2; D gene: TRBD1
CDR3 protein: CASSWPGTAWETQYF; CDR3 DNA: TGTGCCAGCAGCTGGCCCGGGACAGCCTGGGAGACCCAGTACTTC; CDR3 length: 15; J gene: TRBJ2-5; V gene: TRBV5-4; D gene: TRBD1
CDR3 protein: CASSDPGGVNTEAFF; CDR3 DNA: TGTGCCAGCAGTGACCCGGGCGGGGTGAACACTGAAGCTTTCTTT; CDR3 length: 15; J gene: TRBJ1-1; V gene: TRBV6-1; D gene: -
CDR3 protein: CASSTQTTAFYGYTF; CDR3 DNA: TGTGCCAGCAGCACCCAGACGACAGCTTTTTATGGCTACACCTTC; CDR3 length: 15; J gene: TRBJ1-2; V gene: TRBV9; D gene: -
CDR3 protein: CASSRGLALNTGELFF; CDR3 DNA: TGCGCCAGCAGCCGAGGACTAGCGCTGAACACCGGGGAGCTGTTTTTT; CDR3 length: 16; J gene: TRBJ2-2; V gene: TRBV4-3; D gene: TRBD2
CDR3 protein: CASSLLAEGGSSEQYF; CDR3 DNA: TGTGCCAGCAGTTTATTAGCGGAGGGTGGCTCCAGCGAGCAGTACTTC; CDR3 length: 16; J gene: TRBJ2-7; V gene: TRBV27; D gene: -
CDR3 protein: CASSPTSMSTDTQYF; CDR3 DNA: TGCGCCAGCAGCCCCACTAGTATGAGCACAGATACGCAGTATTTT; CDR3 length: 15; J gene: TRBJ2-3; V gene: TRBV5-1; D gene: -
CDR3 protein: CASSVRGGVYNEQFF; CDR3 DNA: TGTGCCAGCAGCGTAAGAGGGGGGGTTTACAATGAGCAGTTCTTC; CDR3 length: 15; J gene: TRBJ2-1; V gene: TRBV9; D gene: -
CDR3 protein: CASSVQGSGETQYF; CDR3 DNA: TGTGCCAGCAGCGTACAGGGTTCAGGGGAGACCCAGTACTTC; CDR3 length: 14; J gene: TRBJ2-5; V gene: TRBV9; D gene: -
CDR3 protein: CASSLPGLADSYEQYF; CDR3 DNA: TGCGCCAGCAGCTTACCGGGACTAGCGGACTCCTACGAGCAGTACTTC; CDR3 length: 16; J gene: TRBJ2-7; V gene: TRBV5-1; D gene: TRBD2
CDR3 protein: CASSLAGGASYEQYF; CDR3 DNA: TGTGCCAGCAGCTTAGCCGGGGGAGCTTCCTACGAGCAGTACTTC; CDR3 length: 15; J gene: TRBJ2-7; V gene: TRBV7-3; D gene: -
CDR3 protein: CSALRETEAFF; CDR3 DNA: TGCAGTGCTTTGAGGGAGACTGAAGCTTTCTTT; CDR3 length: 11; J gene: TRBJ1-1; V gene: TRBV20-1; D gene: -
CDR3 protein: CASWGGANEKLFF; CDR3 DNA: TGTGCCAGCTGGGGGGGTGCTAATGAAAAACTGTTTTTT; CDR3 length: 13; J gene: TRBJ1-4; V gene: TRBV2; D gene: -
CDR3 protein: CASSQAGLAGEDEQFF; CDR3 DNA: TGTGCCAGCAGCCAAGCGGGACTAGCGGGAGAAGACGAGCAGTTCTTC; CDR3 length: 16; J gene: TRBJ2-1; V gene: TRBV4-2; D gene: TRBD2
CDR3 protein: CASSPSPAESDTQYF; CDR3 DNA: TGTGCCAGCTCACCGAGCCCTGCGGAGTCAGATACGCAGTATTTT; CDR3 length: 15; J gene: TRBJ2-3; V gene: TRBV18; D gene: -
CDR3 protein: CASSQASSGSSYEQYF; CDR3 DNA: TGTGCCAGCAGCCAAGCCTCTAGCGGGAGTTCCTACGAGCAGTACTTC; CDR3 length: 16; J gene: TRBJ2-7; V gene: TRBV4-2; D gene: TRBD2
CDR3 protein: CASSLAVSSYEQYF; CDR3 DNA: TGTGCCAGCAGCTTGGCGGTGAGCTCCTACGAGCAGTACTTC; CDR3 length: 14; J gene: TRBJ2-7; V gene: TRBV5-4; D gene: -
CDR3 protein: CASSALGLAGVIPTDTQYF; CDR3 DNA: TGTGCCAGCAGCGCCCTGGGACTAGCGGGGGTAATTCCCACAGATACGCAGTATTTT; CDR3 length: 19; J gene: TRBJ2-3; V gene: TRBV9; D gene: TRBD2
CDR3 protein: CASRRTGGGDGYTF; CDR3 DNA: TGTGCCAGCAGGAGAACAGGGGGTGGTGATGGCTACACCTTC; CDR3 length: 14; J gene: TRBJ1-2; V gene: TRBV6-5; D gene: TRBD1
CDR3 protein: CASSRQPGREQYF; CDR3 DNA: TGCGCCAGCAGCCGCCAGCCAGGGCGAGAGCAGTACTTC; CDR3 length: 13; J gene: TRBJ2-7; V gene: TRBV4-1; D gene: -
CDR3 protein: CASSGPGVHPEKLFF; CDR3 DNA: TGTGCCAGCAGTGGACCGGGTGTCCATCCTGAAAAACTGTTTTTT; CDR3 length: 15; J gene: TRBJ1-4; V gene: TRBV6-1; D gene: -
CDR3 protein: CASSLAEAGATGELFF; CDR3 DNA: TGTGCCAGCAGCTTAGCCGAGGCAGGGGCAACCGGGGAGCTGTTTTTT; CDR3 length: 16; J gene: TRBJ2-2; V gene: TRBV7-8; D gene: -
CDR3 protein: CASSTGQAQYF; CDR3 DNA: TGTGCCAGCAGCACCGGTCAGGCTCAGTACTTC; CDR3 length: 11; J gene: TRBJ2-4; V gene: TRBV5-8; D gene: -
CDR3 protein: CASRGDRGGGEQYF; CDR3 DNA: TGTGCCAGCAGAGGAGACAGGGGGGGAGGCGAGCAGTACTTC; CDR3 length: 14; J gene: TRBJ2-7; V gene: TRBV6-5; D gene: TRBD1
CDR3 protein: CASILDRGRDTQYF; CDR3 DNA: TGTGCCAGCATCCTGGACAGGGGGCGGGATACGCAGTATTTT; CDR3 length: 14; J gene: TRBJ2-3; V gene: TRBV6-1; D gene: TRBD1
CDR3 protein: CASSLGQLQETQYF; CDR3 DNA: TGTGCCAGCAGCTTGGGACAGCTTCAAGAGACCCAGTACTTC; CDR3 length: 14; J gene: TRBJ2-5; V gene: TRBV5-5; D gene: -
CDR3 protein: CSVLGLAGKPSTDTQYF; CDR3 DNA: TGCAGCGTCTTGGGACTAGCGGGGAAACCAAGCACAGATACGCAGTATTTT; CDR3 length: 17; J gene: TRBJ2-3; V gene: TRBV29-1; D gene: TRBD2
CDR3 protein: CASSPPGVDAQHF; CDR3 DNA: TGTGCCAGCTCACCTCCAGGGGTAGATGCCCAGCATTTT; CDR3 length: 13; J gene: TRBJ1-5; V gene: TRBV18; D gene: -
CDR3 protein: CSVVRSMNTEAFF; CDR3 DNA: TGCAGCGTTGTGAGGAGCATGAACACTGAAGCTTTCTTT; CDR3 length: 13; J gene: TRBJ1-1; V gene: TRBV29-1; D gene: -
CDR3 protein: CACTPRDTPRAGELFF; CDR3 DNA: TGTGCCTGTACCCCCCGGGACACACCTCGGGCCGGGGAGCTGTTTTTT; CDR3 length: 16; J gene: TRBJ2-2; V gene: TRBV30; D gene: -
CDR3 protein: CASSEWGTLYEQYF; CDR3 DNA: TGTGCCAGCAGTGAATGGGGCACGCTCTACGAGCAGTACTTC; CDR3 length: 14; J gene: TRBJ2-7; V gene: TRBV25-1; D gene: -
CDR3 protein: CASSTGGSSYNEQFF; CDR3 DNA: TGTGCCAGCAGCACGGGCGGGAGCTCCTACAATGAGCAGTTCTTC; CDR3 length: 15; J gene: TRBJ2-1; V gene: TRBV9; D gene: TRBD2
CDR3 protein: CASSLALTVGGYTF; CDR3 DNA: TGTGCCAGCAGCTTAGCGCTGACAGTGGGAGGCTACACCTTC; CDR3 length: 14; J gene: TRBJ1-2; V gene: TRBV7-2; D gene: -
CDR3 protein: CASSLTLLSSYNEQFF; CDR3 DNA: TGTGCCAGCAGCTTAACACTTCTAAGCTCCTACAATGAGCAGTTCTTC; CDR3 length: 16; J gene: TRBJ2-1; V gene: TRBV7-3; D gene: -
CDR3 protein: CASSIFWGPLSSYNEQFF; CDR3 DNA: TGTGCCAGTAGTATATTTTGGGGGCCCCTGAGCTCCTACAATGAGCAGTTCTTC; CDR3 length: 18; J gene: TRBJ2-1; V gene: TRBV19; D gene: -
CDR3 protein: CASSLELAISYEQYF; CDR3 DNA: TGTGCCAGTAGTCTCGAACTAGCGATATCCTACGAGCAGTACTTC; CDR3 length: 15; J gene: TRBJ2-7; V gene: TRBV19; D gene: TRBD2
CDR3 protein: CASRPDHREIEKLFF; CDR3 DNA: TGCGCCAGCAGACCCGATCACAGGGAGATCGAAAAACTGTTTTTT; CDR3 length: 15; J gene: TRBJ1-4; V gene: TRBV5-1; D gene: -
CDR3 protein: CASSSRLAGVLAREQYF; CDR3 DNA: TGTGCCAGCAGCTCGAGACTAGCGGGAGTTCTCGCGAGAGAGCAGTACTTC; CDR3 length: 17; J gene: TRBJ2-7; V gene: TRBV13; D gene: TRBD2
CDR3 protein: CASSDRQGRVEQYF; CDR3 DNA: TGTGCCAGCAGTGATCGGCAGGGGAGGGTCGAGCAGTACTTC; CDR3 length: 14; J gene: TRBJ2-7; V gene: TRBV25-1; D gene: -
CDR3 protein: CASSQSRYADTQYF; CDR3 DNA: TGTGCCAGCAGCCAATCGAGGTACGCAGATACGCAGTATTTT; CDR3 length: 14; J gene: TRBJ2-3; V gene: TRBV16; D gene: -
CDR3 protein: CASSEVYVSNQPQHF; CDR3 DNA: TGTGCCAGCAGTGAGGTCTACGTTAGCAATCAGCCCCAGCATTTT; CDR3 length: 15; J gene: TRBJ1-5; V gene: TRBV2; D gene: -
CDR3 protein: CASSGGGEGPDSGNTIYF; CDR3 DNA: TGTGCCAGCAGCGGGGGAGGGGAGGGCCCGGACTCTGGAAACACCATATATTTT; CDR3 length: 18; J gene: TRBJ1-3; V gene: TRBV9; D gene: -
CDR3 protein: CASSARGNRDTEAFF; CDR3 DNA: TGTGCCAGCAGCGCCAGGGGGAATAGGGACACTGAAGCTTTCTTT; CDR3 length: 15; J gene: TRBJ1-1; V gene: TRBV9; D gene: TRBD1
CDR3 protein: CASSFQGAGEKLFF; CDR3 DNA: TGCGCCAGCAGCTTCCAGGGGGCCGGGGAAAAACTGTTTTTT; CDR3 length: 14; J gene: TRBJ1-4; V gene: TRBV5-1; D gene: TRBD1
CDR3 protein: CASYRAGELFF; CDR3 DNA: TGTGCCAGCTACAGGGCCGGGGAGCTGTTTTTT; CDR3 length: 11; J gene: TRBJ2-2; V gene: TRBV18; D gene: -
CDR3 protein: CSAAQGASSYEQYF; CDR3 DNA: TGCAGCGCAGCACAGGGGGCATCCTCCTACGAGCAGTACTTC; CDR3 length: 14; J gene: TRBJ2-7; V gene: TRBV29-1; D gene: TRBD1
CDR3 protein: CASSLRFGEVITF; CDR3 DNA: TGCGCCAGCAGCTTGCGTTTTGGGGAGGTAATCACCTTC; CDR3 length: 13; J gene: TRBJ1-2; V gene: TRBV5-1; D gene: -
CDR3 protein: CASSEAWRNQPQHF; CDR3 DNA: TGTGCCAGCAGTGAAGCGTGGAGGAATCAGCCCCAGCATTTT; CDR3 length: 14; J gene: TRBJ1-5; V gene: TRBV2; D gene: -
CDR3 protein: CASSQRVIRGDNEQFF; CDR3 DNA: TGTGCCAGCAGCCAAAGGGTCATCAGGGGAGATAATGAGCAGTTCTTC; CDR3 length: 16; J gene: TRBJ2-1; V gene: TRBV4-2; D gene: -
CDR3 protein: CASSVGQGAEETQYF; CDR3 DNA: TGTGCCAGCAGCGTAGGACAGGGGGCCGAGGAGACCCAGTACTTC; CDR3 length: 15; J gene: TRBJ2-5; V gene: TRBV9; D gene: TRBD1
CDR3 protein: CASTSKGSGANVLTF; CDR3 DNA: TGTGCCAGCACCTCTAAGGGGTCTGGGGCCAACGTCCTGACTTTC; CDR3 length: 15; J gene: TRBJ2-6; V gene: TRBV13; D gene: -
CDR3 protein: CAWRSSGRGSETQYF; CDR3 DNA: TGTGCCTGGAGATCTAGCGGGAGAGGGAGTGAGACCCAGTACTTC; CDR3 length: 15; J gene: TRBJ2-5; V gene: TRBV30; D gene: TRBD2
CDR3 protein: CASSVATLAGDTQYF; CDR3 DNA: TGTGCCAGCAGCGTAGCTACGCTAGCGGGAGATACGCAGTATTTT; CDR3 length: 15; J gene: TRBJ2-3; V gene: TRBV9; D gene: TRBD2
CDR3 protein: CASSLDSQQYF; CDR3 DNA: TGTGCCAGCAGCTTAGACAGTCAGCAGTACTTC; CDR3 length: 11; J gene: TRBJ2-7; V gene: TRBV7-8; D gene: -
CDR3 protein: CASSLEPLTGSSYNSPLHF; CDR3 DNA: TGTGCCAGCAGCTTAGAGCCTCTGACAGGGAGCTCCTATAATTCACCCCTCCACTTT; CDR3 length: 19; J gene: TRBJ1-6; V gene: TRBV11-1; D gene: TRBD1